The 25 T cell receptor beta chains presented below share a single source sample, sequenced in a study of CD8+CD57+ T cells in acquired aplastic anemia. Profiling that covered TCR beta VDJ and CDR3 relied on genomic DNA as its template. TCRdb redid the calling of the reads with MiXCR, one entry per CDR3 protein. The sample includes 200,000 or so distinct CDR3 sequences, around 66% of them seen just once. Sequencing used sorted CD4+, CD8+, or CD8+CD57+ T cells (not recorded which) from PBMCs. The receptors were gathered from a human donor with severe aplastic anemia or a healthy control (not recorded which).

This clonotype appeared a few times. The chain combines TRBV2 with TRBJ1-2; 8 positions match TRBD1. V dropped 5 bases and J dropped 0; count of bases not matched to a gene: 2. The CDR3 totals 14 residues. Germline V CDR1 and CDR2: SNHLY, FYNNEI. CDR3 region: CASSLTGANYGYTF. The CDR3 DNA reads TGTGCCAGCAGTCTGACAGGGGCTAACTATGGCTACACCTTC.

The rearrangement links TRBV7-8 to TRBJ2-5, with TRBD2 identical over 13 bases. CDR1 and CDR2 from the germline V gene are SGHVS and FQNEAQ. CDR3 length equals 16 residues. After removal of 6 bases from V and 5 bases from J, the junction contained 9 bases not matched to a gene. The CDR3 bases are TGTGCCAGCAGTCAAAGAGGGACTAGCGGGATTGAGACCCAGTACTTC. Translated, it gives CASSQRGTSGIETQYF.

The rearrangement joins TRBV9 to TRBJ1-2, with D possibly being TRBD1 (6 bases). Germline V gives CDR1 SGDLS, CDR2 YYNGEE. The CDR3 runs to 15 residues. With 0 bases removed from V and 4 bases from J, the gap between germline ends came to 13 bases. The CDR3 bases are TGTGCCAGCAGCGTAGCGGTGCGGGGGCTCTATGGCTACACCTTC. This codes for CASSVAVRGLYGYTF.

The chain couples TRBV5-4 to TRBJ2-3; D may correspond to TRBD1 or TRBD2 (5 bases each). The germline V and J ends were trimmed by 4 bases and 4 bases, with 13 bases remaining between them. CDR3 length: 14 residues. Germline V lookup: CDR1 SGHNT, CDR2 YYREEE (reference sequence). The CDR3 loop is CASSLQGSADTQYF. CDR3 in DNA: TGTGCCAGCAGCCTTCAGGGTAGCGCAGATACGCAGTATTTT.

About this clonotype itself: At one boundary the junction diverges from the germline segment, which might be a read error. This chain's CDR3 is CASSATPGTGYTGELFF. The CDR3 region has the DNA TGTGCCAGCAGTGCCACCCCCGGGACAGGGTACACCGGGGAGCTGTTTTTT. The genes are TRBV24-1 and TRBJ2-2; 9 nucleotides align to TRBD1. The CDR3 totals 17 residues. Germline lookup yields CDR1 KGHDR and CDR2 SFDVKD.

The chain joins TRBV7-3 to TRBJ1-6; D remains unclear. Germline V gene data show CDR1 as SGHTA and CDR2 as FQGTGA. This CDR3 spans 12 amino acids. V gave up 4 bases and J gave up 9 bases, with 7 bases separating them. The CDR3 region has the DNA TGTGCCAGCAGCTCGGGGAGTTCACCCCTCCACTTT. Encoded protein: CASSSGSSPLHF.

As DNA, the CDR3 is TGTGCCAGCAGCTCGTTCGGGACTGGGCAGTTCTTC. Translating it yields CASSSFGTGQFF. The chain combines TRBV7-8 with TRBJ2-1; D perhaps matches TRBD2 (6 bases). CDR1 is SGHVS, CDR2 FQNEAQ, per germline. This CDR3 region has 12 residues. Between the trimmed V and J ends, which lost 4 bases and 12 bases, there was a span of 13 bases.

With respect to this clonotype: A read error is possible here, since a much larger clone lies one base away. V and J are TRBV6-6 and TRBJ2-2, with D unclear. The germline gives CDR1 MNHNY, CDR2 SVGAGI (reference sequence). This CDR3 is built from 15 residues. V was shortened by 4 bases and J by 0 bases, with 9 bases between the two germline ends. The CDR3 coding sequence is TGTGCCAGCAGTTGCGATTGGTCGAACACCGGGGAGCTGTTTTTT. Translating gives CASSCDWSNTGELFF.

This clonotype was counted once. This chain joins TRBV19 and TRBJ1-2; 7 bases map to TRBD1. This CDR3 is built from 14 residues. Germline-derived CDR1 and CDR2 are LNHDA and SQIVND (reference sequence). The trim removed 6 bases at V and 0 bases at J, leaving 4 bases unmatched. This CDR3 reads CASRRTGSNYGYTF. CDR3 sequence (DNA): TGTGCCAGTAGAAGGACAGGCTCTAACTATGGCTACACCTTC.

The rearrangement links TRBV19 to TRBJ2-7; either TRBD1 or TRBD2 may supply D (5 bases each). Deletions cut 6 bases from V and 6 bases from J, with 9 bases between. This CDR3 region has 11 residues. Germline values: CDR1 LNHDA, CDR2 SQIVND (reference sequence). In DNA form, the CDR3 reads TGTGCCAGTAGCTCCGGGGCCGAGCAGTACTTC. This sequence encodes CASSSGAEQYF.

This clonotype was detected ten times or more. The CDR3 reads CASSLEQGPSYEQYF. As DNA, the CDR3 is TGTGCCAGCAGCTTGGAACAGGGGCCTTCCTACGAGCAGTACTTC. The V gene is TRBV7-9, the J gene TRBJ2-7; 7 bases match TRBD1. From germline, CDR1 is SEHNR and CDR2 FQNEAQ (reference sequence). V was pared by 3 bases and J by 1 base, with 6 bases of the junction left unmatched. This CDR3 spans 15 amino acids. Full variable domain (missing parts from reference TRBV7-9 and TRBJ2-7): DTGVSQNPRHKITKRGQNVTFRCDPISEHNRLYWYRQTLGQGPEFLTYFQNEAQLEKSRLLSDRFSAERPKGSFSTLEIQRTEQGDSAMYLCASSLEQGPSYEQYFGPGTRLTVT.

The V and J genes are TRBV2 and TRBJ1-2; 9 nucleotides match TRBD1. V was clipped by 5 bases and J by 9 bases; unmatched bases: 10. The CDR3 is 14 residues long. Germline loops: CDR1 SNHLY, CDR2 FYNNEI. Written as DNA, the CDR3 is TGTGCCAGCAGTAACTCCGGACAGGGGATGAGCTACACCTTC. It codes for CASSNSGQGMSYTF.

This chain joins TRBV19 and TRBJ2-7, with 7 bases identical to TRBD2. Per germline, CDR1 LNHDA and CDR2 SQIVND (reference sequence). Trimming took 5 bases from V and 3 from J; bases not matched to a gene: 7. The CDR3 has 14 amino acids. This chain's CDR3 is CASSVGGSVYEQYF. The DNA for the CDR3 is TGTGCCAGTAGTGTTGGCGGGAGTGTCTACGAGCAGTACTTC.

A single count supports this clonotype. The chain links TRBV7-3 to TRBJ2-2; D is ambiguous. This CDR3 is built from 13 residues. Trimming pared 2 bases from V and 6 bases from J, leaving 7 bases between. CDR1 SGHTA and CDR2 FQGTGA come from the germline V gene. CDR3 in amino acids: CASSLGPPGELFF. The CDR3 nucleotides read TGTGCCAGCAGCTTAGGGCCTCCCGGGGAGCTGTTTTTT.

CDR3 in amino acids: CATSRGGGGNNYGYTF. The CDR3 bases are TGTGCCACCAGCAGAGGAGGGGGCGGGAATAACTATGGCTACACCTTC. J is TRBJ1-2 and V is TRBV15, with TRBD1 identical over 7 bases. V lost 1 base and J lost 1; bases outside the gene matches: 6. Germline V gene data show CDR1 as LNHNV and CDR2 as YYDKDF (reference sequence). The CDR3 runs to 16 residues.

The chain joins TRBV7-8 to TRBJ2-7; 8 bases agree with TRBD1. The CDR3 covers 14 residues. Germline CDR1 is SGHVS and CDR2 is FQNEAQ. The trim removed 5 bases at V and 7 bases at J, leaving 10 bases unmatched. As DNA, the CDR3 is TGTGCCAGCAGCCCCCCAGGGGGCGGCTTTGAGCAGTACTTC. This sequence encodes CASSPPGGGFEQYF.

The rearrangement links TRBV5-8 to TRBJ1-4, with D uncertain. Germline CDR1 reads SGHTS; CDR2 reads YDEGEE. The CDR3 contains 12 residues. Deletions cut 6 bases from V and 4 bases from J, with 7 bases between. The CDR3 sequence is CASMTSNEKLFF. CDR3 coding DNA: TGTGCCAGCATGACAAGTAATGAAAAACTGTTTTTT.

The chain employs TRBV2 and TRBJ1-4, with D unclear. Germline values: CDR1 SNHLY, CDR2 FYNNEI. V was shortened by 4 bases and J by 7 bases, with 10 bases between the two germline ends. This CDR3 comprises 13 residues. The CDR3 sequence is CASSASRSEKLFF. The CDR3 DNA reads TGTGCCAGCAGTGCCTCGAGGAGTGAAAAACTGTTTTTT.

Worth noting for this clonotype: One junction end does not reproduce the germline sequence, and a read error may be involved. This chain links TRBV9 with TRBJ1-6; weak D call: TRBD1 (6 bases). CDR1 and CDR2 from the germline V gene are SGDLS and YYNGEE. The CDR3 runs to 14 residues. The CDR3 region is CASSVGGFDSPLHF. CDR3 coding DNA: TGTGCCAGTAGCGTAGGGGGGTTTGATTCACCCCTCCACTTT.

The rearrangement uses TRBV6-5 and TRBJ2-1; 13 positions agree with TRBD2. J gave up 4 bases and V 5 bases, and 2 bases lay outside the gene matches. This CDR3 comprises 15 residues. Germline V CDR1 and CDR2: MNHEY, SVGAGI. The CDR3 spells CASSQTSGGYNEQFF. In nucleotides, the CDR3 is TGTGCCAGCAGTCAGACTAGCGGGGGGTACAATGAGCAGTTCTTC.

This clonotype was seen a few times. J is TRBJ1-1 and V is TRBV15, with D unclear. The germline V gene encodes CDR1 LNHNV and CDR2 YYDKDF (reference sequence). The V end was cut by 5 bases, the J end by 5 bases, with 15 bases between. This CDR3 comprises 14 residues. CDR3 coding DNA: TGTGCCACCAGCGGCACGGGAGGGAATACTGAAGCTTTCTTT. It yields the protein CATSGTGGNTEAFF.

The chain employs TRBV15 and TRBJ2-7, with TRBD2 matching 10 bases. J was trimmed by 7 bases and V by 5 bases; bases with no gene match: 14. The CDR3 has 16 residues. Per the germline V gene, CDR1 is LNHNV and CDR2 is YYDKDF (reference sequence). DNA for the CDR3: TGTGCCACCAGCCTCAGGACCTCGGGACTAGCGCGAGAGCAGTACTTC. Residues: CATSLRTSGLAREQYF.

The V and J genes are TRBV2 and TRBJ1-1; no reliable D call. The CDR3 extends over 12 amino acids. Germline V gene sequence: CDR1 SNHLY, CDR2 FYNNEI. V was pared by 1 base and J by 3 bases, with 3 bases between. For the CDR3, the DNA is TGTGCCAGCAGTGAAGGGGACACTGAAGCTTTCTTT. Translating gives CASSEGDTEAFF.

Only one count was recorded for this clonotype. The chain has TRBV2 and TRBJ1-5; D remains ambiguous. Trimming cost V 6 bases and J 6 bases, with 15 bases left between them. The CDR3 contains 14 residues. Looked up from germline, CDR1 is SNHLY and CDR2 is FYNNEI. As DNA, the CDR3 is TGTGCCAGCAGGCGAGGATTCCTCGGTCAGCCCCAGCATTTT. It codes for CASRRGFLGQPQHF.

This CDR3 is CASSYAGAKGETQYF. DNA of the CDR3: TGTGCCAGCAGTTACGCAGGGGCGAAGGGAGAGACCCAGTACTTC. J is TRBJ2-5 and V is TRBV7-9, with D perhaps matching TRBD1 (6 bases). Per germline, CDR1 SEHNR and CDR2 FQNEAQ (reference sequence). With 6 bases removed from V and 4 bases from J, the gap between germline ends came to 18 bases. The CDR3 extends over 15 amino acids.